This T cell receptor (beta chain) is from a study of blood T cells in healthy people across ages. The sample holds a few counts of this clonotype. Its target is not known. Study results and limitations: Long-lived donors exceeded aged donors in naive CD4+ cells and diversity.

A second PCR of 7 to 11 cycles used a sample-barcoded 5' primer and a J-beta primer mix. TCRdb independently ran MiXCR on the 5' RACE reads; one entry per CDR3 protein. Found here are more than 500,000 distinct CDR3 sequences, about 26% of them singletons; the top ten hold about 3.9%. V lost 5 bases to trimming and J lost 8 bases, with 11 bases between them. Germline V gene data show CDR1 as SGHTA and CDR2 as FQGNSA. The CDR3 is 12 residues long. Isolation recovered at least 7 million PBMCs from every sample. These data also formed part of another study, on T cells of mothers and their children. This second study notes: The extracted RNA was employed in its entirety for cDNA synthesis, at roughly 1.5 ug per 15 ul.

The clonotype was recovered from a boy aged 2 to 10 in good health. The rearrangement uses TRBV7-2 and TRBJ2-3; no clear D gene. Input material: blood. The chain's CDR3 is CASSVQSGTQYF. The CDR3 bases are TGTGCCAGCAGCGTGCAATCGGGTACGCAGTATTTT.